This TCR beta chain was obtained from a study of blood T cell repertoires in COVID-19. Overall study context: The United States, Italy and Spain supplied acute and convalescent COVID-19 samples. T cells, B-cell-depleted T cells, or PBMCs supplied cDNA or gDNA.

Per the authors' pipeline: Scientists estimated how many nucleated cells there were by amplifying reference gene primers. The data were produced by immunoSEQ multiplex PCR, yet TCRdb's version contains in-frame clones alone and is incomplete. The V and J calls and the clone size are those of that table, but D and trimming were determined from the DNA. The sample contains some 150,000 clones, about 90% of which appear only once. The V gene lost 11 bases and the J gene lost 2 bases, with 13 bases spanning the gap. Germline loops: CDR1 MDHEN, CDR2 SYDVKM. There are 14 residues in the CDR3. The sequence was collected from a man in his forties or fifties with acute or convalescent COVID-19. The sequenced sample was peripheral blood. The J gene is TRBJ2-6, the V gene TRBV28, with TRBD2 as a possible D gene (5 bases). The chain's CDR3 is CAAGASAGANVLTF. CDR3 coding DNA: TGTGCCGCGGGTGCGTCGGCTGGGGCCAACGTCCTGACTTTC.